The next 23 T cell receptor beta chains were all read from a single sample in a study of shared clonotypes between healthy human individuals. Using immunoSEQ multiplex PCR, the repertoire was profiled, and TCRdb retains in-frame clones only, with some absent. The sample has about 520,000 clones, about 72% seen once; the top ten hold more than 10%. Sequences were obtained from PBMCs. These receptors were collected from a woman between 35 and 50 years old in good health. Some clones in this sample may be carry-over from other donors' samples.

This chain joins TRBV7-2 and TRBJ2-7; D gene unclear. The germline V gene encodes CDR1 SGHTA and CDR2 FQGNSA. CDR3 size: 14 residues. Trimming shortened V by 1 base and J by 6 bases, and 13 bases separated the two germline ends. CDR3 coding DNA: TGTGCCAGCAGCTTAGAGGTGGGTCCCGGCGAGCAGTACTTC. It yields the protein CASSLEVGPGEQYF.

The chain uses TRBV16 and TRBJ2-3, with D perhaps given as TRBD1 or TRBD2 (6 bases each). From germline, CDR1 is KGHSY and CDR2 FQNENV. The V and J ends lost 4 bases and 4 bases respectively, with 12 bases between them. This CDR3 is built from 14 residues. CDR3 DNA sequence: TGTGCCAGCAGCCCCCCGGGGGCTTCAGATACGCAGTATTTT. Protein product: CASSPPGASDTQYF.

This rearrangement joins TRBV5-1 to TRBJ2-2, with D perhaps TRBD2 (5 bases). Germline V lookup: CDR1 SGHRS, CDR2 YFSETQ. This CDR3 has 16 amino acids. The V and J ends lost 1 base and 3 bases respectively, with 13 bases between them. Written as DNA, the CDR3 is TGCGCCAGCAGCTTGTTGGAGGTGAGGGACACCGGGGAGCTGTTTTTT. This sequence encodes CASSLLEVRDTGELFF.

CDR3 sequence reads: CASSPTGPVGEQFF. The CDR3 nucleotides read TGTGCCAGCTCACCAACTGGACCCGTAGGTGAGCAGTTCTTC. V and J are TRBV18 and TRBJ2-1, with unresolved D. V lost 2 bases to trimming and J lost 9 bases, with 14 bases between them. The germline gives CDR1 KGHSH, CDR2 LQKENI. The CDR3 runs 14 residues.

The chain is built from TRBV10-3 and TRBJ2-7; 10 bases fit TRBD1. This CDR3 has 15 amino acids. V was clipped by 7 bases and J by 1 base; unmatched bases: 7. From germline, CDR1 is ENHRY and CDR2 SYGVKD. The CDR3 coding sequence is TGTGCCATCAAATTGACAGGGGGCGAGTCCTACGAGCAGTACTTC. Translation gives CAIKLTGGESYEQYF.

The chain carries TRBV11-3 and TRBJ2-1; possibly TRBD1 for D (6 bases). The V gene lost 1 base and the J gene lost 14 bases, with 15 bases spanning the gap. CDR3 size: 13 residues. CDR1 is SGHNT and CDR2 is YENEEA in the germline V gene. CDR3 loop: CASSLVTGQRKFF. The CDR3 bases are TGTGCCAGCAGCTTAGTAACTGGACAGCGTAAGTTCTTC.

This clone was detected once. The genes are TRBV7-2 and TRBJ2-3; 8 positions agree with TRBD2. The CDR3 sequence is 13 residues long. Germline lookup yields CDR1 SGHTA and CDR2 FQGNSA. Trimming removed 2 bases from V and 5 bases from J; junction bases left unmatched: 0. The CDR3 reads CASSLSGRDTQYF. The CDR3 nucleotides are TGTGCCAGCAGCTTAAGCGGGAGAGATACGCAGTATTTT.

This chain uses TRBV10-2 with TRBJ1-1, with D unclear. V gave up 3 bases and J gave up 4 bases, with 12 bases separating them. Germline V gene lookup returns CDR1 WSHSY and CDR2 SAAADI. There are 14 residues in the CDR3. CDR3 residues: CASSDVGVGTEAFF. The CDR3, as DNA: TGCGCCAGCAGTGACGTTGGGGTCGGCACTGAAGCTTTCTTT.

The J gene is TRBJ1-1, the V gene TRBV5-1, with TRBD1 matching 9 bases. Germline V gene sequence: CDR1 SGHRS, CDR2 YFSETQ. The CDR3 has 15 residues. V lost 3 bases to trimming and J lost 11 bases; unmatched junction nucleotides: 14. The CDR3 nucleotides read TGCGCCAGCAGCTGGGGACAGGGTTTACCAACCGAGGCTTTCTTT. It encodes CASSWGQGLPTEAFF.

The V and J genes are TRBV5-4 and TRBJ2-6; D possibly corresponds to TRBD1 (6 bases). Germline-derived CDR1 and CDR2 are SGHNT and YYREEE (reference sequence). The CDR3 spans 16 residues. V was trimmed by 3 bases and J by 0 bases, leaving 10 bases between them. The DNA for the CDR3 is TGTGCCAGCAGCTCCGGACAGTTCTCTGGGGCCAACGTCCTGACTTTC. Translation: CASSSGQFSGANVLTF.

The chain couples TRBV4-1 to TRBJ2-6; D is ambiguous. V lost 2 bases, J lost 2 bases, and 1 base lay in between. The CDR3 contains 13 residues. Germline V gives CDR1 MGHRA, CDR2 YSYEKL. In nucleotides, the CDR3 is TGCGCCAGCAGCCAAACTGGGGCCAACGTCCTGACTTTC. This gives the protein CASSQTGANVLTF.

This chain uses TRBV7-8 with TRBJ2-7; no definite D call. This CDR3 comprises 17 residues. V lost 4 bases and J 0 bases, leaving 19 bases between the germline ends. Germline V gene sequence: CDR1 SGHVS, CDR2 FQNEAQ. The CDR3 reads CASSWTSRGRFSYEQYF. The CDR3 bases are TGTGCCAGCAGCTGGACGTCCCGAGGTCGCTTCTCCTACGAGCAGTACTTC.

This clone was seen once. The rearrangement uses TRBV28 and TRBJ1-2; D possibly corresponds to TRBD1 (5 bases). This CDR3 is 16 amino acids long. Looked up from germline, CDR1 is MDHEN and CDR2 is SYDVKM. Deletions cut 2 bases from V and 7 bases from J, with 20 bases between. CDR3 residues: CASSLAGGSSSSGYTF. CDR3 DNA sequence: TGTGCCAGCAGTTTAGCCGGGGGGAGTAGTTCTAGTGGCTACACCTTC.

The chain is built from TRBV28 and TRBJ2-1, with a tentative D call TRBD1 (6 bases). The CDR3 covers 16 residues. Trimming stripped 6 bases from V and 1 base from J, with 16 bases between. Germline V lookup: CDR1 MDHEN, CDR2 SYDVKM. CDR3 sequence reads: CASRPPGTSSYNEQFF. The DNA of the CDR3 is TGTGCCAGCAGGCCCCCCGGGACATCTTCCTACAATGAGCAGTTCTTC. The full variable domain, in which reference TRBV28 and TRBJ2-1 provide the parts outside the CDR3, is DVKVTQSSRYLVKRTGEKVFLECVQDMDHENMFWYRQDPGLGLRLIYFSYDVKMKEKGDIPEGYSVSREKKERFSLILESASTNQTSMYLCASRPPGTSSYNEQFFGPGTRLTVL.

CDR3 DNA sequence: TGCGCCAGCAGCTTGGCCGGACAGGGTGCGACTGAAGCTTTCTTT. As protein: CASSLAGQGATEAFF. The chain has TRBV5-1 and TRBJ1-1; 8 bases are shared with TRBD1. J gave up 5 bases and V 0 bases, and 6 bases lay outside the gene matches. The CDR3 is 15 residues long. The germline V gene has CDR1 SGHRS and CDR2 YFSETQ.

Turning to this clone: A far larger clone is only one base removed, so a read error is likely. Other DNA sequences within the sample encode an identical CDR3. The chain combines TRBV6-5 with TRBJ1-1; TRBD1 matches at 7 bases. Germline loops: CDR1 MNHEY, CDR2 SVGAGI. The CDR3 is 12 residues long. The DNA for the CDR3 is TGTGCCAGCAGTACAGGGGAGACTGAGGCTTTCTTT. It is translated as CASSTGETEAFF.

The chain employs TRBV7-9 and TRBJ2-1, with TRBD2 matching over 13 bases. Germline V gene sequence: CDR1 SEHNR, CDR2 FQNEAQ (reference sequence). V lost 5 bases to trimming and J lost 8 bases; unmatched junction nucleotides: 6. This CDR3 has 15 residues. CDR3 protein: CASSGTSGTRYEQFF. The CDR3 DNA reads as TGTGCCAGCAGCGGGACTAGCGGGACTCGCTATGAGCAGTTCTTC.

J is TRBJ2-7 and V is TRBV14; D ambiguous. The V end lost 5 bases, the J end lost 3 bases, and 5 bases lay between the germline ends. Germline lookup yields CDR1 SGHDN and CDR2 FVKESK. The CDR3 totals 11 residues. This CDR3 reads CASSSHYEQYF. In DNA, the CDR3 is TGTGCCAGCAGCTCCCACTACGAGCAGTACTTC.

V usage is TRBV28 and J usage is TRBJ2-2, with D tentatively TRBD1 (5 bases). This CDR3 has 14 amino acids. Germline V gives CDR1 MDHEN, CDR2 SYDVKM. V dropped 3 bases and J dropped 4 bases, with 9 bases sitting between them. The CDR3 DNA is TGTGCCAGCAGTTTCGACAGTTTCACCGGGGAGCTGTTTTTT. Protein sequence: CASSFDSFTGELFF.

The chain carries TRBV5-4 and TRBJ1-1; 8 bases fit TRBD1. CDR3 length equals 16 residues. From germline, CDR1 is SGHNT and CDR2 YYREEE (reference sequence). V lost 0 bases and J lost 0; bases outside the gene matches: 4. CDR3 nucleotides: TGTGCCAGCAGCTTGGGAGGGACAGGAGTGAACACTGAAGCTTTCTTT. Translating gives CASSLGGTGVNTEAFF. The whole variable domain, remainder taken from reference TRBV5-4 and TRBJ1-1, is ETGVTQSPTHLIKTRGQQVTLRCSSQSGHNTVSWYQQALGQGPQFIFQYYREEENGRGNFPPRFSGLQFPNYSSELNVNALELDDSALYLCASSLGGTGVNTEAFFGQGTRLTVV.

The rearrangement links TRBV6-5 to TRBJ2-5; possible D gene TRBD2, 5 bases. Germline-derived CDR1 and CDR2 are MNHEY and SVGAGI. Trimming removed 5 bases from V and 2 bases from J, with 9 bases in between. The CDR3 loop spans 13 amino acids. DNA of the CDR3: TGTGCCAGCAGTGCACTAGTGCAAGAGACCCAGTACTTC. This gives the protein CASSALVQETQYF.

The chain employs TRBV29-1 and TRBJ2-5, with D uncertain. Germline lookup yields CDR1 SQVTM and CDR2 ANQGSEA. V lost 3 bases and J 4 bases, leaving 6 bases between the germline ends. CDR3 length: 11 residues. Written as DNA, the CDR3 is TGCAGCGTTGACTGGGGAGAGACCCAGTACTTC. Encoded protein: CSVDWGETQYF.

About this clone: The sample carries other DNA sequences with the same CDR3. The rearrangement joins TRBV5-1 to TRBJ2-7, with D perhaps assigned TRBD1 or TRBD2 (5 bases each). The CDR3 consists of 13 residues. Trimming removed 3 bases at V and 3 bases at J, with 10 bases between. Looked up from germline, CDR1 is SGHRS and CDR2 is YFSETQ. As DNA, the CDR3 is TGCGCCAGCAGCTCCGGGACCGGCTACGAGCAGTACTTC. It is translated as CASSSGTGYEQYF.